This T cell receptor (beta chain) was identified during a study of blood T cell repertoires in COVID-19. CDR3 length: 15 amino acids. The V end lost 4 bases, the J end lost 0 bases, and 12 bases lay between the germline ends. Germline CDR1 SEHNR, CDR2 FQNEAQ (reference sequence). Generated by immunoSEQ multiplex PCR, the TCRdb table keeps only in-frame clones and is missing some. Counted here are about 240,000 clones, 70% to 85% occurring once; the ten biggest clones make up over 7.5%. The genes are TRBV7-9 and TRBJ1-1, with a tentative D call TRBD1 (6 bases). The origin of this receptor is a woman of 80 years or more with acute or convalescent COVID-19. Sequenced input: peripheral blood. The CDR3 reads CASSSQGLVNTEAFF. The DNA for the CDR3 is TGTGCCAGCAGCTCCCAGGGGCTGGTGAACACTGAAGCTTTCTTT.